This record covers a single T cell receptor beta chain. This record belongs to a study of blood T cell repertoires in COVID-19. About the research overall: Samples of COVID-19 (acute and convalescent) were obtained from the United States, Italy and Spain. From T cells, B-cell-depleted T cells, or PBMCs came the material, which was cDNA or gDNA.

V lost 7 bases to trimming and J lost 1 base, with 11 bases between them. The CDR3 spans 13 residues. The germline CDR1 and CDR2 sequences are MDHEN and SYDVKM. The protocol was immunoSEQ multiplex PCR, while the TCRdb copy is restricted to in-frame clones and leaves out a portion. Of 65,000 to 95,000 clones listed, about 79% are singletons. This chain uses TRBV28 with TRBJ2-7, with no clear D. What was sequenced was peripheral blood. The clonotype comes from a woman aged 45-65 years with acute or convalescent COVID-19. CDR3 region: CASKTVPSYEQYF. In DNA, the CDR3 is TGTGCCAGCAAAACAGTACCTTCCTACGAGCAGTACTTC. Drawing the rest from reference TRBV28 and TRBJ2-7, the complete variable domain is DVKVTQSSRYLVKRTGEKVFLECVQDMDHENMFWYRQDPGLGLRLIYFSYDVKMKEKGDIPEGYSVSREKKERFSLILESASTNQTSMYLCASKTVPSYEQYFGPGTRLTVT.